This T cell receptor (beta chain) is from a study of blood T cell repertoires in COVID-19. Study background: Sources were T cells, B-cell-depleted T cells, or PBMCs; the material itself was cDNA or gDNA.

Assay: immunoSEQ multiplex PCR; the TCRdb copy retains only in-frame clones and omits some. The sample records about 230,000 clones, about 90% being singletons. This clone was observed a single time. Trimming removed 3 bases at V and 2 bases at J, with 16 bases between. Germline CDR1 is LNHDA and CDR2 is SQIVND (reference sequence). This CDR3 is built from 16 residues. The receptor was isolated from a woman aged 25 to 45 who had been exposed to COVID-19. The chain links TRBV19 to TRBJ2-5, with a tentative D call TRBD2 (6 bases). Input material: PBMCs or T cells enriched from blood (not recorded which). CDR3 sequence (DNA): TGTGCCAGTAGTATTGTCGGGAGAAATCGACAAGAGACCCAGTACTTC. Amino acids: CASSIVGRNRQETQYF. Complete variable domain (other parts from reference TRBV19 and TRBJ2-5): DGGITQSPKYLFRKEGQNVTLSCEQNLNHDAMYWYRQDPGQGLRLIYYSQIVNDFQKGDIAEGYSVSREKKESFPLTVTSAQKNPTAFYLCASSIVGRNRQETQYFGPGTRLLVL.